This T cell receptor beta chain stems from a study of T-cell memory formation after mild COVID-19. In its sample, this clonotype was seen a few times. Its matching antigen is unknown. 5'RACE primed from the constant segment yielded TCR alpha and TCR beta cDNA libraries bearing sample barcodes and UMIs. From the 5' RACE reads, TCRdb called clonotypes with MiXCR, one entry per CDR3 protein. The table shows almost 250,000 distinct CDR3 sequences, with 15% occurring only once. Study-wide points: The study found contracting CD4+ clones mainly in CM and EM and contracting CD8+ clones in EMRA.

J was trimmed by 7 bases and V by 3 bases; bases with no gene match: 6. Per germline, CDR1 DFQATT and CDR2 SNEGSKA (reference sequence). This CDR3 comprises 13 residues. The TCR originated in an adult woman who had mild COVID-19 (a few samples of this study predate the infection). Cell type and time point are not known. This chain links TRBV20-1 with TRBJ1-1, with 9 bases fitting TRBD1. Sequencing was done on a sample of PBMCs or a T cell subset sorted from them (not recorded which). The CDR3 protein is CSARGQGNGEAFF. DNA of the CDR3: TGCAGTGCTAGGGGACAGGGAAACGGTGAAGCTTTCTTT.